This T cell receptor beta chain was sequenced during a study of PD-1 blockade in classical Hodgkin lymphoma (dated by TCRdb to 2020 to 2022). Turning to the overall study: Nivolumab dosing was 3 mg/kg intravenously every 2 weeks, continuing until either disease progression or unacceptable toxicity. To define a peripheral blood immune signature of response to PD-1 blockade in classical Hodgkin lymphoma, the study combined TCR beta sequencing with CyTOF.

This clone was detected once. This clone's antigen is unknown. No much larger clone exists at a distance of one base, and base qualities are not known. Including the terminal cysteine and phenylalanine, the CDR3 comprises 16 residues. Of the read, only the CDR3 DNA is kept; its 48 bases are in frame from base 1. Sequences MNHEY (CDR1) and SMNVEV (CDR2) are obtained from the germline V gene (reference sequence). For this chain, trimming is 1 base at the V end and 9 bases at the J end, and the number of junction bases without a gene match is 8. The Qiagen DNeasy kit was used to extract genomic DNA both from unsorted PBMCs and from the negatively selected CD4+ and CD8+ fractions. TCR beta CDR3 regions were amplified by immunoSEQ multiplex PCR using primers annealing to V and J segments. A synthetic immune receptor repertoire was used to minimize amplification bias, and any residual bias was removed computationally once sequencing was done. In the authors' own workflow: Custom Python scripts were used to quantify repertoire diversity as the Shannon entropy index. The unsorted, CD4+ and CD8+ repertoires were each analyzed separately, with the exception of combined analyses, where CD4+ and CD8+ sequences were merged in silico. Clonal expansion was defined as a frequency increase of at least 2-fold after treatment compared with C1D1, and clones undetected at baseline were assigned a pseudocount of 0.5. Clones with 0 or 1 copy at C1D1 were classified as singleton clones, and clones with 2 or more copies were classified as non-singleton clones. Clones expanded in unsorted samples were labelled as CD4+, CD8+ or unknown by matching protein sequences in sorted samples from the same patient. Diversity changes from C1D1 to C4D1 were tested in paired samples using Wilcoxon tests. TCRdb took this table from immuneACCESS and kept in-frame rearrangements with V and J called. Such tables lack part of the clones; where checked against another copy, unresolved V genes explain under half of the gap, and the rest is unexplained. The D gene and trimming were derived from the DNA, and the V and J assignments and clone size from that table. In this sample the table shows over 80,000 clones, roughly 73% of which occur a single time. About 9.4% of the sample rests with the top ten.

Overall results and qualifications from the work: Baseline TCR diversity was reported to be lower in newly diagnosed patients than in healthy donors and to be lower still in relapsed/refractory patients. A significant rise by C4D1 was seen in CD4+ but not CD8+ TCR diversity (p=0.0027 vs p=0.16), with the rise being most apparent in complete responders (p=0.02). Baseline diversity similar to that of newly diagnosed patients was observed in trial patients achieving complete response, whereas significantly lower diversity was observed in partial responders and progressors. The study was limited to a single clinical trial cohort, and causes of repertoire differences, possibly disease activity or prior therapy, remained undefined. Lower diversity was observed in patients in whom nivolumab was started less than 1 year after ASCT, and these patients were excluded from later analyses so that confounding by immune reconstitution would be avoided.

In the paper's terms, the time point label means: cycle 4 day 1 (C4D1), after less than 7 weeks of nivolumab. Every trial patient had relapsed following autologous stem cell transplantation, and prior brentuximab vedotin exposure was what differed among cohorts A, B and C. The trial cohort included 50 to 60 patients with relapsed/refractory classical Hodgkin lymphoma, and each patient had a best overall response of complete response, partial response or progressive disease. Trial patients were treated with single-agent nivolumab in the multi-cohort phase II CheckMate 205 trial. An independent review committee assessed best overall response using the 2007 International Working Group response criteria. PBMCs from the trial were collected at three points: immediately before nivolumab initiation (C1D1), and during therapy at cycle 2 day 1 and cycle 4 day 1. Peripheral blood was collected in 8 mL Vacutainer Cell Preparation Tubes, from which PBMCs were isolated by centrifugation and then cryopreserved.

The clonotype comes from a human donor with classical Hodgkin lymphoma. This material consisted of peripheral blood mononuclear cells (PBMCs), taken before the fourth cycle of nivolumab. This chain is built from TRBV27 and TRBJ1-6, with 8 central nucleotides matching TRBD1. The CDR3 amino acid sequence is: CASSLYGQGLGSPLHF. In nucleotides, the sequence is TGTGCCAGCAGTTTATACGGACAGGGTTTAGGTTCACCCCTCCACTTT.